Each of the 22 T cell receptor beta chains below was sequenced from the same sample in a study of T cell responses to AZD1222 COVID-19 vaccine. Sequencing was performed with immunoSEQ multiplex PCR; in TCRdb, only in-frame clones are kept and a portion is missing. The sample has more than 100,000 clones; about nine tenths are singletons. Specimen: peripheral blood, collected 28 days after the second AZD1222 dose. All receptors derive from an adult who received the AZD1222 COVID-19 vaccine.

V is TRBV9 and J is TRBJ1-4; D is uncertain. The V and J ends lost 3 bases and 7 bases respectively, with 13 bases between them. The germline V gene has CDR1 SGDLS and CDR2 YYNGEE. CDR3 length equals 14 residues. CDR3 sequence (DNA): TGTGCCAGCAGCGCCTCACGGATGGGTGAAAAACTGTTTTTT. It specifies CASSASRMGEKLFF.

The rearrangement joins TRBV30 to TRBJ2-1, with a weak D call TRBD1 (5 bases). V gave up 0 bases and J gave up 5 bases, with 17 bases separating them. Per the germline V gene, CDR1 is GTSNPN and CDR2 is SVGIG (reference sequence). The CDR3 consists of 16 residues. The CDR3 spells CAWSVLPSWGDNEQFF. The CDR3 DNA reads as TGTGCCTGGAGTGTACTGCCGAGTTGGGGCGACAATGAGCAGTTCTTC.

V usage is TRBV30 and J usage is TRBJ1-6; 7 positions match TRBD1. The J segment lost 0 bases and the V segment lost 5 bases, leaving 13 bases of the junction unmatched. Germline-derived CDR1 and CDR2 are GTSNPN and SVGIG (reference sequence). This CDR3 has 18 residues. CDR3 sequence reads: CAWEFGGGDSSYNSPLHF. The CDR3 DNA reads as TGTGCCTGGGAGTTCGGAGGGGGGGACAGCTCCTATAATTCACCCCTCCACTTT.

This chain links TRBV28 with TRBJ1-5, with a tentative D call TRBD1 (6 bases). V lost 4 bases and J 0 bases, leaving 10 bases between the germline ends. Looked up from germline, CDR1 is MDHEN and CDR2 is SYDVKM. There are 15 residues in the CDR3. In DNA form, the CDR3 reads TGTGCCAGCAGTTCCAGGGGCCCTAGCAATCAGCCCCAGCATTTT. Protein sequence: CASSSRGPSNQPQHF. The full variable domain, its missing parts supplied by reference TRBV28 and TRBJ1-5, is DVKVTQSSRYLVKRTGEKVFLECVQDMDHENMFWYRQDPGLGLRLIYFSYDVKMKEKGDIPEGYSVSREKKERFSLILESASTNQTSMYLCASSSRGPSNQPQHFGDGTRLSIL.

The chain employs TRBV6-6 and TRBJ2-5, with D tentatively TRBD1 (6 bases). The CDR3 has 13 residues. The germline V gene encodes CDR1 MNHNY and CDR2 SVGAGI (reference sequence). The V gene lost 7 bases and the J gene lost 3 bases, with 12 bases spanning the gap. CDR3 protein: CASTRQVEETQYF. The CDR3, as DNA: TGTGCCAGCACCAGACAGGTTGAAGAGACCCAGTACTTC.

The chain joins TRBV6-2 or TRBV6-3 to TRBJ1-2; D may be TRBD1 (5 bases). Germline V CDR1 and CDR2: MNHEY, SVGEGT. The germline V and J ends were trimmed by 0 bases and 4 bases, with 12 bases remaining between them. The CDR3 is made up of 15 amino acids. The CDR3 is CASSYSGGQGYGYTF. CDR3 DNA: TGTGCCAGCAGTTACTCTGGAGGGCAGGGCTATGGCTACACCTTC.

This clone appeared a single time. The chain couples TRBV6-4 to TRBJ2-7; 7 bases match TRBD1. There are 15 residues in the CDR3. After removal of 6 bases from V and 3 bases from J, the junction contained 11 bases not matched to a gene. Germline V gene lookup returns CDR1 MRHNA and CDR2 SNTAGT. CDR3 DNA sequence: TGTGCCAGCAGCATCAGGACAGGTAGTTTCTACGAGCAGTACTTC. It translates to CASSIRTGSFYEQYF.

This clone was found once. The chain is built from TRBV11-2 and TRBJ1-2; a possible D gene is TRBD1 (6 bases). CDR1 is SGHAT and CDR2 is FQNNGV in the germline V gene. This CDR3 is 15 amino acids long. V was clipped by 5 bases and J by 4 bases, with 17 bases between them. The CDR3 region has the DNA TGTGCCAGCAGCCCCAACGGAGGACAGCTCTATGGCTACACCTTC. Its translation: CASSPNGGQLYGYTF. The full variable domain, completed using reference TRBV11-2 and TRBJ1-2, is EAGVAQSPRYKIIEKRQSVAFWCNPISGHATLYWYQQILGQGPKLLIQFQNNGVVDDSQLPKDRFSAERLKGVDSTLKIQPAKLEDSAVYLCASSPNGGQLYGYTFGSGTRLTVV.

The rearrangement links TRBV5-4 to TRBJ1-2, with D possibly TRBD1 on 5 matching bases. The CDR3 sequence is 14 residues long. V lost 4 bases to trimming and J lost 7 bases, with 17 bases between them. CDR1 SGHNT and CDR2 YYREEE come from the germline V gene (reference sequence). DNA for the CDR3: TGTGCCAGCAGCCCCGGGACTCCGGGAGGTGGCTACACCTTC. It yields the protein CASSPGTPGGGYTF. The variable domain in full, completed from reference TRBV5-4 and TRBJ1-2, reads ETGVTQSPTHLIKTRGQQVTLRCSSQSGHNTVSWYQQALGQGPQFIFQYYREEENGRGNFPPRFSGLQFPNYSSELNVNALELDDSALYLCASSPGTPGGGYTFGSGTRLTVV.

The J gene is TRBJ1-5, the V gene TRBV28; a possible D gene is TRBD1 (5 bases). Per germline, CDR1 MDHEN and CDR2 SYDVKM. Trimming took 11 bases from V and 4 from J, leaving 15 bases between them. CDR3 length: 13 residues. The CDR3 reads CAESRQGNQPQHF. The CDR3 DNA reads TGTGCCGAATCTAGGCAGGGAAATCAGCCCCAGCATTTT.

The gene calls are TRBV19 and TRBJ2-6; no clear D gene. CDR3 length: 14 residues. Between the trimmed V and J ends, which lost 6 bases and 0 bases, there was a span of 6 bases. Germline CDR1 is LNHDA and CDR2 is SQIVND (reference sequence). The DNA of the CDR3 is TGTGCCAGTAGCCCGAACTCTGGGGCCAACGTCCTGACTTTC. It encodes CASSPNSGANVLTF.

The chain combines TRBV19 with TRBJ1-1; a weak D match, TRBD1 (6 bases). V was shortened by 2 bases and J by 0 bases, with 10 bases between the two germline ends. Looked up from germline, CDR1 is LNHDA and CDR2 is SQIVND (reference sequence). This CDR3 contains 15 residues. CDR3 bases: TGTGCCAGTAGTATATCCCAGGGGCTGAACACTGAAGCTTTCTTT. Protein product: CASSISQGLNTEAFF.

The V gene is TRBV7-9, the J gene TRBJ1-4; D call uncertain. The germline V gene encodes CDR1 SEHNR and CDR2 FQNEAQ (reference sequence). This CDR3 has 14 amino acids. V lost 2 bases, J lost 3 bases, and 7 bases lay in between. This CDR3 is CASSLSRPNEKLFF. For the CDR3, the DNA is TGTGCCAGCAGCTTATCCAGACCTAATGAAAAACTGTTTTTT. Supplemented by reference TRBV7-9 and TRBJ1-4, the full variable domain reads DTGVSQNPRHKITKRGQNVTFRCDPISEHNRLYWYRQTLGQGPEFLTYFQNEAQLEKSRLLSDRFSAERPKGSFSTLEIQRTEQGDSAMYLCASSLSRPNEKLFFGSGTQLSVL.

The chain joins TRBV12-3 or TRBV12-4 to TRBJ1-6; no definite D call. CDR3 size: 13 residues. V was pared by 6 bases and J by 14 bases, with 17 bases between. CDR3 protein: CASSPDGSRSLHF. The CDR3 region has the DNA TGTGCCAGCAGCCCGGACGGGTCCAGGTCCCTCCACTTT.

In this sample, this clone turned up once. The J gene is TRBJ1-4, the V gene TRBV6-1, with a possible D match to TRBD1 (5 bases). The V and J ends lost 3 bases and 16 bases respectively, with 18 bases between them. This CDR3 has 13 residues. Germline V gene data show CDR1 as MNHNS and CDR2 as SASEGT. CDR3 protein: CASSDNRVGGGFF. The DNA for the CDR3 is TGTGCCAGCAGTGATAACCGCGTGGGGGGAGGGTTTTTT.

The chain couples TRBV7-2 to TRBJ1-5, with D unresolved. The CDR3 is 15 residues long. Trimming left V 4 bases short and J 7 bases short, with 17 bases between. CDR1 is SGHTA, CDR2 FQGNSA, per germline. CDR3 in amino acids: CASSWSSGSVQPQHF. The CDR3 bases are TGTGCCAGCAGCTGGTCGTCGGGTTCCGTCCAGCCCCAGCATTTT. Full variable domain (outside the CDR3, taken from reference TRBV7-2 and TRBJ1-5): GAGVSQSPSNKVTEKGKDVELRCDPISGHTALYWYRQSLGQGLEFLIYFQGNSAPDKSGLPSDRFSAERTGGSVSTLTIQRTQQEDSAVYLCASSWSSGSVQPQHFGDGTRLSIL.

The chain combines TRBV28 with TRBJ2-7, with TRBD2 matching over 11 bases. From germline, CDR1 is MDHEN and CDR2 SYDVKM. V lost 2 bases to trimming and J lost 3 bases; unmatched junction nucleotides: 3. The CDR3 is 15 amino acids. In DNA form, the CDR3 reads TGTGCCAGCAGTTTACGACTAGCGGGGTTCTACGAGCAGTACTTC. The encoded protein is CASSLRLAGFYEQYF.

The J gene is TRBJ1-2, the V gene TRBV20-1; no reliable D call. Germline V CDR1 and CDR2: DFQATT, SNEGSKA (reference sequence). CDR3 length: 10 amino acids. The V and J ends lost 3 bases and 8 bases respectively, with 7 bases between them. CDR3 DNA: TGCAGTGCTAGTGTCTGGGGCTACACCTTC. Amino acid sequence: CSASVWGYTF.

V gene TRBV7-8 combines with J gene TRBJ2-7; perhaps TRBD2 as D (5 bases). Between the trimmed V and J ends, which lost 1 base and 3 bases, there was a span of 10 bases. The CDR3 is made up of 14 amino acids. Germline V gene sequence: CDR1 SGHVS, CDR2 FQNEAQ. The chain's CDR3 is CASSLGRLLYEQYF. The CDR3 coding sequence is TGTGCCAGCAGCTTAGGTCGACTACTCTACGAGCAGTACTTC.

The V and J genes are TRBV11-2 and TRBJ2-3, with unresolved D. CDR1 and CDR2 from the germline V gene are SGHAT and FQNNGV. This CDR3 region has 15 residues. Trimming removed 1 base from V and 4 bases from J, with 12 bases in between. The CDR3 DNA is TGTGCCAGCAGCTTAGGAAACGCTCCCGCAGATACGCAGTATTTT. It encodes CASSLGNAPADTQYF.

This sequence joins TRBV5-1 and TRBJ2-2, with 9 bases aligning to TRBD1. Losses at the gene ends were 0 bases for V and 5 bases for J; bases not matched to a gene: 8. This CDR3 region has 17 residues. Germline-derived CDR1 and CDR2 are SGHRS and YFSETQ. The CDR3, as DNA: TGCGCCAGCAGCTTGGGGGGACAGGGAATACGGACCGGGGAGCTGTTTTTT. The encoded protein is CASSLGGQGIRTGELFF.

The J gene is TRBJ1-2, the V gene TRBV7-2; 9 bases are a match to TRBD1. The CDR3 consists of 14 residues. The V gene end was trimmed by 3 bases and the J gene end by 13 bases; junction bases not matched to a gene: 12. Germline V CDR1 and CDR2: SGHTA, FQGNSA. Written as DNA, the CDR3 is TGTGCCAGCAGCTTCACCGGGACAGGGCCTTCTGGCACCTTC. It encodes CASSFTGTGPSGTF.